The sequence of this T cell receptor (beta chain) was determined in a study of blood T cell repertoires in COVID-19. The method was immunoSEQ multiplex PCR; TCRdb's version includes in-frame clones alone and lacks a portion of them. The table lists 150,000 or so clones, about 80% of them singletons, with around 3% in the top ten. The CDR3 runs to 15 residues. V was pared by 4 bases and J by 4 bases, with 16 bases between. Germline-derived CDR1 and CDR2 are SEHNR and FQNEAQ (reference sequence). The sample comprised peripheral blood. The TCR was taken from a woman of 80 years or more with acute or convalescent COVID-19. This sequence joins TRBV7-9 and TRBJ1-2; D might be TRBD1 (6 bases). This CDR3 is CASSSNRQGGYGYTF. The CDR3 region has the DNA TGTGCCAGCAGCTCAAACCGCCAAGGGGGCTATGGCTACACCTTC. Full variable domain (outside the CDR3, taken from reference TRBV7-9 and TRBJ1-2): DTGVSQNPRHKITKRGQNVTFRCDPISEHNRLYWYRQTLGQGPEFLTYFQNEAQLEKSRLLSDRFSAERPKGSFSTLEIQRTEQGDSAMYLCASSSNRQGGYGYTFGSGTRLTVV.